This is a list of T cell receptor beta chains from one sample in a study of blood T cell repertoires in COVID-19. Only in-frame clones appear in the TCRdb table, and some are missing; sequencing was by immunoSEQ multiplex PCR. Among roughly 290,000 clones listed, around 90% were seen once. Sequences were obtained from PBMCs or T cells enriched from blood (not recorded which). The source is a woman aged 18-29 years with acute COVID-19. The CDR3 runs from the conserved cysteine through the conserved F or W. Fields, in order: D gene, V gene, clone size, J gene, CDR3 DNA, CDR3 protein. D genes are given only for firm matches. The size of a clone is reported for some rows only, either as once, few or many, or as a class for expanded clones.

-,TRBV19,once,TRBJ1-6,TGTGCCAGTACGTCGGAGATTGTTAATTCACCCCTCCACTTT,CASTSEIVNSPLHF
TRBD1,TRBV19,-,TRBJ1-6,TGTGCCAGTAGTCGGACAGGAAATTCACCCCTCCACTTT,CASSRTGNSPLHF
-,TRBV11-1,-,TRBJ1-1,TGTGCCAGCAGACTCAACAGAGAGACTGAAGCTTTCTTT,CASRLNRETEAFF
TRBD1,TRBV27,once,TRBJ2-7,TGTGCCAGCAGTTTATCCTCGGACAGGGGGCCCTACGAGCAGTACTTC,CASSLSSDRGPYEQYF
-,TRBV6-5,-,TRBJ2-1,TGTGCCAGCAGTTACACGCGGGTGGGTTACAATGAGCAGTTCTTC,CASSYTRVGYNEQFF
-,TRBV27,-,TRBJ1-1,TGTGCCAGTAGGGGGGGTGGATGGACTGAAGCTTTCTTT,CASRGGGWTEAFF
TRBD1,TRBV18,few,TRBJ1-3,TGTGCCAGCTCACCACCGGGACAGGGCTCTGGAAACACCATATATTTT,CASSPPGQGSGNTIYF
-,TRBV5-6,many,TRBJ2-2,TGTGCCAGCAGCCAGGGGCTAGCGGCCGGGGAGCTGTTTTTT,CASSQGLAAGELFF
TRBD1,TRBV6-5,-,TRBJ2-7,TGTGCCAGCAGGCCCCGACAGGGAAGACCCTACGAGCAGTACTTC,CASRPRQGRPYEQYF
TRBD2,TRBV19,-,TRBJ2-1,TGTGCCAGTGGAGCGGGAGTCACCTACAATGAGCAGTTCTTC,CASGAGVTYNEQFF
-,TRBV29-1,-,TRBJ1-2,TGCAGCGTTTTTCAAGGGGCCCGGGGCTACACCTTC,CSVFQGARGYTF
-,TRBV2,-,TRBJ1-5,TGTGCCAGCAGGAGGGAAAATAGCAATCAGCCCCAGCATTTT,CASRRENSNQPQHF
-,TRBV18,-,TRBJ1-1,TGTGCCAGCTCACCAACAGGGCGAGGGACTGAAGCTTTCTTT,CASSPTGRGTEAFF
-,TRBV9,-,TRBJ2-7,TGTGCCAGCAGCGTAGCTACGTCGGACATCTACGAGCAGTACTTC,CASSVATSDIYEQYF
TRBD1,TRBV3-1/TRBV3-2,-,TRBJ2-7,TGTGCCAGCAGCCCTATCGGAAACAGGGGGACCCGCTACGAGCAGTACTTC,CASSPIGNRGTRYEQYF
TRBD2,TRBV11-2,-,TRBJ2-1,TGTGCCAGCAGCTTAAAGTTAGCGGGAACTACCTACAATGAGCAGTTCTTC,CASSLKLAGTTYNEQFF
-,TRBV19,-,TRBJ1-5,TGTGCCAGTAGTGGACAGTCTAGCAATCAGCCCCAGCATTTT,CASSGQSSNQPQHF
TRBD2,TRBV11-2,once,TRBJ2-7,TGTGCCAGCAGCTTTACTAGCGGGATGCCATACGAGCAGTACTTC,CASSFTSGMPYEQYF
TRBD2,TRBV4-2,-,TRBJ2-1,TGTGCCAGCAGCCTAGGCGGGAGGGCCTCAAGCTCCTACAATGAGCAGTTCTTC,CASSLGGRASSSYNEQFF
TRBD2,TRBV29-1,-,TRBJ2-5,TGCAGCGTTGGTGGACTAGCGGGAAGGGCCCAGTACTTC,CSVGGLAGRAQYF
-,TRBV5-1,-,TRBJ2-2,TGCGCCAGCAGCTTTGCAGTAGGGGTGAGAACCGGGGAGCTGTTTTTT,CASSFAVGVRTGELFF
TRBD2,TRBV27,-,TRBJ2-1,TGTGCCAGCAGTGGGGGAGGGACTAGCGGGAGCAATGAGCAGTTCTTC,CASSGGGTSGSNEQFF
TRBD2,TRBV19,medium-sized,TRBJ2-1,TGTGCCAGTAGTGGGACTAGCGGGTGGAATGAGCAGTTCTTC,CASSGTSGWNEQFF
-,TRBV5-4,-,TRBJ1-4,TGTGCCAGCAGCATACCCCACGGAAAACTGTTTTTT,CASSIPHGKLFF
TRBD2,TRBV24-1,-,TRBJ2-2,TGTGCCACCAGTGATTCCTCTGGACTAGCGGGAGTGGCCGGGGAGCTGTTTTTT,CATSDSSGLAGVAGELFF
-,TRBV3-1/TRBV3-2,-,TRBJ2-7,TGTGCCAGCAGCAGGGGTCGCGAGCAGTACTTC,CASSRGREQYF
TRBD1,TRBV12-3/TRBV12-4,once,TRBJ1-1,TGTGCCAGCAGTCTTAGACAGGGGACTGAAGCTTTCTTT,CASSLRQGTEAFF
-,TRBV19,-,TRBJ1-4,TGTGCCAGTAGTATCTACGGTGAAAAACTGTTTTTT,CASSIYGEKLFF
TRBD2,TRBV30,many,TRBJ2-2,TGTGCCTGGAGTCCCTGGACTAGCGCGAACACCGGGGAGCTGTTTTTT,CAWSPWTSANTGELFF